A single sample gave rise to the 18 T cell receptor beta chains below, sequenced in a study of beta chain features in type 1 diabetes. Overall study results and limits: TCRB CDR3s were moderately but significantly shorter in Type 1 diabetes patients in all four CD4+ subsets.

Which antigens these TCRs recognize remains unknown. Expressed TCRB transcripts were sequenced, since all the RNA that had been isolated was reverse transcribed. Repertoires were generated with immunoSEQ multiplex PCR, while TCRdb's copy carries only in-frame clones and drops some. The data show 250,000 to 350,000 clones, approximately 14% seen once. What was sequenced was naive CD4+ T cells from blood. These receptors were taken from a man between 25 and 39 years old with type 1 diabetes.

The chain employs TRBV28 and TRBJ2-7, with a possible D match to TRBD1 (6 bases). The length of the CDR3 is 15 residues. Trimming pared 6 bases from V and 3 bases from J, leaving 18 bases between. Germline lookup yields CDR1 MDHEN and CDR2 SYDVKM. For the CDR3, the DNA is TGTGCCAGCAGCGCCCCGGACAGCCTCCGCTACGAGCAGTACTTC. Translated, it gives CASSAPDSLRYEQYF.

The table lists this clone with a few counts. The chain uses TRBV5-4 and TRBJ2-1, with no clear D. Germline CDR1 SGHNT, CDR2 YYREEE (reference sequence). The V end lost 6 bases, the J end lost 0 bases, and 7 bases lay between the germline ends. The CDR3 loop spans 13 amino acids. As DNA, the CDR3 is TGTGCCAGCAATATCGGCTCCTACAATGAGCAGTTCTTC. Translating it yields CASNIGSYNEQFF.

This clone has only a few counts. The V and J genes are TRBV28 and TRBJ2-7, with 8 positions matching TRBD1. CDR1 and CDR2 (germline): MDHEN, SYDVKM. Trimming at V came to 11 bases and at J to 4 bases, leaving 16 bases not matched to a gene. CDR3 length: 15 residues. The CDR3 loop is CASRGQAPLQYEQYF. The CDR3 DNA follows: TGTGCCTCTAGGGGACAGGCCCCACTCCAATACGAGCAGTACTTC.

This clone occurred a few times. The chain links TRBV5-4 to TRBJ2-3; 10 bases line up with TRBD2. From germline, CDR1 is SGHNT and CDR2 YYREEE (reference sequence). The CDR3 spans 16 residues. Unmatched junction bases numbered 9, after V lost 0 bases and J lost 8 bases. The CDR3 DNA reads TGTGCCAGCAGCTTGGAGGTAGCGGGAGGAGCGGGTACGCAGTATTTT. Translating gives CASSLEVAGGAGTQYF.

V and J are TRBV27 and TRBJ1-1, with 8 bases aligning to TRBD1. Germline values: CDR1 MNHEY, CDR2 SMNVEV (reference sequence). J gave up 6 bases and V 3 bases, and 6 bases lay outside the gene matches. This CDR3 is 14 amino acids long. The CDR3, as DNA: TGTGCCAGCAGTTTTCAGGGGGCGCAGGCTGAAGCTTTCTTT. Translated: CASSFQGAQAEAFF.

Worth noting for this clone: This specimen includes other DNA sequences encoding the same CDR3. The chain uses TRBV5-1 and TRBJ1-1; TRBD1 agrees at 7 bases. Germline V gives CDR1 SGHRS, CDR2 YFSETQ. The V and J ends lost 2 bases and 1 base, in that order; junction bases with no gene match: 2. CDR3 size: 14 residues. In DNA form, the CDR3 reads TGCGCCAGCAGCTTCGGGACAGCGAACACTGAAGCTTTCTTT. Amino acid sequence: CASSFGTANTEAFF.

This clone was counted between two and nine times. The rearrangement links TRBV5-1 to TRBJ2-7, with 10 nucleotides matching TRBD1. Germline lookup yields CDR1 SGHRS and CDR2 YFSETQ. The V and J ends lost 0 bases and 2 bases, in that order; junction bases with no gene match: 2. This CDR3 region has 15 residues. Here the CDR3 DNA reads TGCGCCAGCAGCTTGGGTGGGACAGGGGCCTACGAGCAGTACTTC. It is translated as CASSLGGTGAYEQYF.

This clone showed up just a few times. This chain joins TRBV27 and TRBJ2-2, with D possibly matching TRBD2 (6 bases). Between the trimmed V and J ends, which lost 11 bases and 1 base, there was a span of 8 bases. The CDR3 sequence is 12 residues long. Looked up from germline, CDR1 is MNHEY and CDR2 is SMNVEV (reference sequence). CDR3: CAHGRNTGELFF. The CDR3 DNA sequence: TGTGCCCACGGGAGGAACACCGGGGAGCTGTTTTTT.

The V call is TRBV7-9, the J call TRBJ2-2, with 7 bases fitting TRBD1. The junction had 11 bases not matched to a gene; V was cut back by 5 bases and J by 5 bases. The CDR3 spans 16 residues. Germline V CDR1 and CDR2: SEHNR, FQNEAQ (reference sequence). DNA of the CDR3: TGTGCCAGCAGCCCCGGGGTAGGGGGCAGGACCGGGGAGCTGTTTTTT. Protein product: CASSPGVGGRTGELFF.

The chain joins TRBV21-1 to TRBJ2-1; the D call of TRBD1 is as the table states it, not checked on the DNA. TRBV21-1 is a listed pseudogene. The CDR3 has 19 residues. CDR3 coding DNA: TGTGCCAGCAGCAAAGCTGTGACGACAGGGGATACTCCTTACAATGAGCAGTTCTTC. Translating gives CASSKAVTTGDTPYNEQFF.

As for this clone: At one end, the junction sequence differs from germline, possibly due to a read error. The chain recombines TRBV29-1 with TRBJ1-5; TRBD1 matches 9 bases. Germline V gives CDR1 SQVTM, CDR2 ANQGSEA. This CDR3 is built from 14 residues. CDR3 sequence reads: CSVGETGGKQPQHF. Written as DNA, the CDR3 is TGCAGCGTTGGAGAAACAGGGGGCAAACAGCCCCAGCATTTT.

This chain joins TRBV30 and TRBJ1-1, with D maybe TRBD1 (6 bases). Germline CDR1 and CDR2: GTSNPN and SVGIG (reference sequence). CDR3 length: 12 amino acids. The V end lost 3 bases, the J end lost 5 bases, and 10 bases lay between the germline ends. The CDR3: CAWRGQGTEAFF. Written as DNA, the CDR3 is TGTGCCTGGAGAGGTCAGGGGACTGAAGCTTTCTTT.

V and J are TRBV28 and TRBJ2-7; D may be TRBD1 (5 bases). The germline V gene has CDR1 MDHEN and CDR2 SYDVKM. CDR3 length: 15 amino acids. Trimming shortened V by 6 bases and J by 2 bases, and 17 bases separated the two germline ends. The CDR3 region is CASRHNRKVPYEQYF. CDR3 sequence (DNA): TGTGCCAGCAGGCATAACAGGAAGGTTCCCTACGAGCAGTACTTC.

The J gene is TRBJ2-5, the V gene TRBV15; TRBD1 is a possible D gene (5 bases). Germline CDR1 LNHNV, CDR2 YYDKDF (reference sequence). The CDR3 has 11 amino acids. Trimming removed 6 bases at V and 6 bases at J, with 8 bases between. The CDR3 DNA sequence: TGTGCCACCAGAGACAGTAAGACCCAGTACTTC. As protein: CATRDSKTQYF.

Only a few counts were recorded for this clone. A junction end diverges from the germline sequence, so it may reflect a read error. This chain joins TRBV23-1 and TRBJ1-3; no clear D. TRBV23-1 carries the ORF label, with uncertain function. The length of the CDR3 is 11 residues. The chain's CDR3 is CASSQARFIGF. As DNA, the CDR3 is TGCGCCAGCAGTCAAGCCAGGTTTATCGGTTTT.

The chain has TRBV30 and TRBJ2-6, with 8 positions matching TRBD1. Germline V CDR1 and CDR2: GTSNPN, SVGIG (reference sequence). The CDR3 runs to 17 residues. Trimming cost V 3 bases and J 3 bases; bases outside gene matches: 10. In DNA form, the CDR3 reads TGTGCCTGGAGAGGGGACAGGAGTACGTTTGGGGCCAACGTCCTGACTTTC. Its protein product is CAWRGDRSTFGANVLTF.

This clone was counted between two and nine times. The chain carries TRBV7-2 and TRBJ2-2, with 7 bases lining up with TRBD2. The CDR3 runs 15 residues. Germline assignment: CDR1 SGHTA and CDR2 FQGNSA. V trimming: 5 bases; J trimming: 2 bases; junction bases outside the gene matches: 5. CDR3 sequence reads: CASSPLAGNTGELFF. The CDR3 nucleotides are TGTGCCAGCAGCCCTTTAGCGGGTAACACCGGGGAGCTGTTTTTT.

This clone was seen only a few times. The chain's CDR3 is CATSRPGGGPGSNQPQHF. The CDR3 DNA sequence: TGTGCCACCAGCAGGCCCGGGGGGGGGCCCGGTAGCAATCAGCCCCAGCATTTT. The chain has TRBV15 and TRBJ1-5; possible D gene TRBD1, 6 bases. The CDR3 extends over 18 amino acids. Trimming shortened V by 3 bases and J by 0 bases, and 18 bases separated the two germline ends. Germline V lookup: CDR1 LNHNV, CDR2 YYDKDF (reference sequence). The whole variable domain, filled in from reference TRBV15 and TRBJ1-5, reads DAMVIQNPRYQVTQFGKPVTLSCSQTLNHNVMYWYQQKSSQAPKLLFHYYDKDFNNEADTPDNFQSRRPNTSFCFLDIRSPGLGDTAMYLCATSRPGGGPGSNQPQHFGDGTRLSIL.